These 26 T cell receptor beta chains came from one sample sequenced in a study of control samples from healthy donors and cancer patients. Some clones are missing from TCRdb's copy, which holds only in-frame ones; the method was immunoSEQ multiplex PCR. The sample comprises more than 95,000 clones, more than 85% of which are singletons, and 8% to 9.5% rests with the top ten. Specimen: blood. The receptors here all came from a man aged 18 to 35 in good health.

The V and J genes are TRBV28 and TRBJ1-1; 9 bases are a match to TRBD1. Germline V gene lookup returns CDR1 MDHEN and CDR2 SYDVKM. The ends lost 1 base at V and 0 bases at J; junction bases unmatched: 6. CDR3 size: 17 residues. The chain's CDR3 is CASSLSDRGALNTEAFF. The CDR3 DNA follows: TGTGCCAGCAGTTTATCCGACAGGGGGGCGTTGAACACTGAAGCTTTCTTT.

V gene TRBV27 combines with J gene TRBJ2-7, with 7 bases that match TRBD2. The length of the CDR3 is 15 residues. Germline trimming cut 6 bases from V and 2 bases from J; bases unmatched to any gene: 10. Germline V lookup: CDR1 MNHEY, CDR2 SMNVEV (reference sequence). CDR3 nucleotide sequence: TGTGCCAGCAGCCAAACTAGCGACCCAACCTACGAGCAGTACTTC. Its translation is CASSQTSDPTYEQYF.

The chain employs TRBV24-1 and TRBJ2-7, with D possibly called TRBD1 or TRBD2 (5 bases each). Trimming removed 3 bases at V and 6 bases at J, with 5 bases between. The CDR3 totals 11 residues. Germline loops: CDR1 KGHDR, CDR2 SFDVKD. In DNA form, the CDR3 reads TGTGCCACCAGTGATGGGGGCGAGCAGTACTTC. Its protein product is CATSDGGEQYF.

V gene TRBV27 combines with J gene TRBJ1-1; D remains unclear. V lost 5 bases and J 8 bases, leaving 9 bases between the germline ends. There are 11 residues in the CDR3. Germline V gene sequence: CDR1 MNHEY, CDR2 SMNVEV (reference sequence). Here the CDR3 DNA reads TGTGCCAGCAGTACCAATACCGAAGCTTTCTTT. Translated, it gives CASSTNTEAFF.

CDR3 nucleotide sequence: TGTGCCAGCAGCCTAGGGACAGGGATAGGCTACACCTTC. This translates into CASSLGTGIGYTF. V is TRBV6-5 and J is TRBJ1-2, with 9 bases aligning to TRBD1. This CDR3 is 13 amino acids long. The ends lost 6 bases at V and 8 bases at J; junction bases unmatched: 7. The germline V gene encodes CDR1 MNHEY and CDR2 SVGAGI.

This rearrangement joins TRBV11-2 to TRBJ2-6; D is unclear. V was clipped by 0 bases and J by 1 base, with 4 bases between them. The CDR3 spans 15 residues. Per germline, CDR1 SGHAT and CDR2 FQNNGV. CDR3 DNA: TGTGCCAGCAGCTTAGACAGTTCTGGGGCCAACGTCCTGACTTTC. Translation gives CASSLDSSGANVLTF.

The chain recombines TRBV5-5 with TRBJ2-2, with D possibly TRBD1 on 7 matching bases. The V gene lost 4 bases and the J gene lost 7 bases, with 14 bases spanning the gap. Germline V gene lookup returns CDR1 SGHKS and CDR2 YYEKEE (reference sequence). The CDR3 consists of 14 residues. The CDR3 DNA sequence: TGTGCCAGCAGCCTGGCAGGGGGAGGCGGGGAGCTGTTTTTT. Protein sequence: CASSLAGGGGELFF.

In its sample, this clone was seen once. The chain couples TRBV30 to TRBJ2-7; D may be TRBD1 (5 bases). Germline CDR1 and CDR2: GTSNPN and SVGIG (reference sequence). The CDR3 length is 11 residues. Deletions cut 0 bases from V and 8 bases from J, with 8 bases between. DNA of the CDR3: TGTGCCTGGAGTGTACAGGCCCAGCAGTACTTC. Protein sequence: CAWSVQAQQYF.

The chain has TRBV10-3 and TRBJ1-1; possible D gene TRBD1, 5 bases. The V end lost 7 bases, the J end lost 2 bases, and 14 bases lay between the germline ends. CDR3 length equals 14 residues. Per the germline V gene, CDR1 is ENHRY and CDR2 is SYGVKD. CDR3 sequence reads: CAITNRDFNTEAFF. The CDR3 bases are TGTGCCATCACAAACCGGGACTTCAACACTGAAGCTTTCTTT.

Note on this clone: Germline and junction disagree at one end, which may indicate a read error. This chain joins TRBV6-2 or TRBV6-3 and TRBJ1-5; maybe TRBD1 (6 bases). Germline CDR1 MNHEY, CDR2 SVGEGT. The CDR3 length is 12 residues. The CDR3 protein is CASSYGGPSTIF. CDR3 DNA sequence: TGTGCCAGCAGTTACGGGGGGCCAAGCACGATCTTT.

This clone was detected a few times. The chain has TRBV6-2 or TRBV6-3 and TRBJ2-3; TRBD2 agrees at 7 bases. Trimming at V came to 6 bases and at J to 3 bases, leaving 6 bases not matched to a gene. Per the germline V gene, CDR1 is MNHEY and CDR2 is SVGEGT. The CDR3 is 14 residues long. The CDR3 reads CASRPSGMTDTQYF. The CDR3, as DNA: TGTGCCAGCAGACCTAGCGGTATGACAGATACGCAGTATTTT.

The rearrangement joins TRBV29-1 to TRBJ2-7; TRBD1 agrees at 11 bases. Germline V gives CDR1 SQVTM, CDR2 ANQGSEA. This CDR3 has 16 amino acids. The J segment lost 5 bases and the V segment lost 4 bases, leaving 13 bases of the junction unmatched. The CDR3 loop is CSVGIWTGGAVDEQYF. The CDR3 region has the DNA TGCAGCGTTGGCATATGGACAGGGGGCGCGGTAGACGAGCAGTACTTC.

The chain couples TRBV6-5 to TRBJ1-1; D gene uncertain. Per germline, CDR1 MNHEY and CDR2 SVGAGI. The V end lost 0 bases, the J end lost 4 bases, and 3 bases lay between the germline ends. The CDR3 sequence is 12 residues long. CDR3 loop: CASSYSTTEAFF. In DNA, the CDR3 is TGTGCCAGCAGTTACTCGACCACTGAAGCTTTCTTT.

This sequence joins TRBV5-1 and TRBJ1-1; no firm D call. In germline, CDR1 is SGHRS, CDR2 YFSETQ. The CDR3 totals 14 residues. The V gene lost 6 bases and the J gene lost 3 bases, with 15 bases spanning the gap. The CDR3 spells CASKLGFGDTEAFF. CDR3 bases: TGCGCCAGCAAGCTTGGGTTCGGGGACACTGAAGCTTTCTTT.

The J gene is TRBJ2-1, the V gene TRBV27; the D call may be TRBD1 or TRBD2 (5 bases each). CDR1 is MNHEY, CDR2 SMNVEV, per germline (reference sequence). The CDR3 length is 12 residues. Trimming left V 3 bases short and J 12 bases short, with 12 bases between. The CDR3 sequence: CASSFVGRGQFF. The CDR3, as DNA: TGTGCCAGCAGTTTTGTGGGACGCGGGCAGTTCTTC.

The chain has TRBV19 and TRBJ1-3, with D possibly TRBD1 on 6 matching bases. The V gene's germline CDR1 is LNHDA and CDR2 SQIVND (reference sequence). The CDR3 is 17 amino acids. V lost 3 bases and J lost 0, with 15 bases in between. The CDR3 sequence: CASSIFGTRNSGNTIYF. The CDR3 nucleotides read TGTGCCAGTAGTATTTTTGGGACACGGAACTCTGGAAACACCATATATTTT.

The chain has TRBV5-1 and TRBJ1-2; no firm D call. The V and J ends lost 0 bases and 0 bases respectively, with 9 bases between them. Germline lookup yields CDR1 SGHRS and CDR2 YFSETQ. CDR3 length equals 15 residues. CDR3: CASSLDSTTNYGYTF. Here the CDR3 DNA reads TGCGCCAGCAGCTTGGACAGTACTACTAACTATGGCTACACCTTC.

V gene TRBV14 combines with J gene TRBJ2-1; D not resolved. Germline CDR1 SGHDN, CDR2 FVKESK. The germline V and J ends were trimmed by 0 bases and 4 bases, with 4 bases remaining between them. The CDR3 extends over 13 amino acids. The CDR3 reads CASSQDRYNEQFF. DNA for the CDR3: TGTGCCAGCAGCCAAGACCGGTACAATGAGCAGTTCTTC. The full variable domain, in which reference TRBV14 and TRBJ2-1 provide the parts outside the CDR3, is EAGVTQFPSHSVIEKGQTVTLRCDPISGHDNLYWYRRVMGKEIKFLLHFVKESKQDESGMPNNRFLAERTGGTYSTLKVQPAELEDSGVYFCASSQDRYNEQFFGPGTRLTVL.

V usage is TRBV10-2 and J usage is TRBJ2-1; D uncertain. Trimming took 11 bases from V and 4 from J, leaving 15 bases between them. Germline V CDR1 and CDR2: WSHSY, SAAADI. The CDR3 loop spans 13 amino acids. The CDR3 nucleotides read TGCGCCGTCTCGTCCACCCTGTACAATGAGCAGTTCTTC. It translates to CAVSSTLYNEQFF.

The CDR3 here is CASSLAREGLGNEQFF. For the CDR3, the DNA is TGTGCCAGCAGCTTGGCTCGGGAGGGCCTTGGCAATGAGCAGTTCTTC. The chain links TRBV5-6 to TRBJ2-1, with 8 bases lining up with TRBD2. Losses at the gene ends were 0 bases for V and 6 bases for J; bases not matched to a gene: 8. The CDR3 has 16 residues. Per the germline V gene, CDR1 is SGHDT and CDR2 is YYEEEE.

J is TRBJ2-1 and V is TRBV2; tentatively, D is TRBD2 (6 bases). V lost 5 bases to trimming and J lost 8 bases, with 16 bases between them. The CDR3 sequence is 14 residues long. Germline V gene lookup returns CDR1 SNHLY and CDR2 FYNNEI. As DNA, the CDR3 is TGTGCCAGCAGTCATGCGAGTTCGGGAGATGAGCAGTTCTTC. Amino acid sequence: CASSHASSGDEQFF.

V is TRBV5-5 and J is TRBJ1-2; D gene uncertain. Germline assignment: CDR1 SGHKS and CDR2 YYEKEE (reference sequence). The CDR3 has 15 amino acids. Trimming cost V 4 bases and J 1 base, with 14 bases left between them. The CDR3 coding sequence is TGTGCCAGCAGCACCGGGTCGGGGATTAACTATGGCTACACCTTC. Protein product: CASSTGSGINYGYTF.

V gene TRBV13 combines with J gene TRBJ1-5; D remains ambiguous. The CDR3 is 13 amino acids. In germline, CDR1 is PRHDT, CDR2 FYEKMQ (reference sequence). V was trimmed by 2 bases and J by 5 bases, leaving 7 bases between them. CDR3 loop: CASSLTGYQPQHF. In DNA, the CDR3 is TGTGCCAGCAGCTTAACGGGTTATCAGCCCCAGCATTTT.

The chain uses TRBV19 and TRBJ2-7, with TRBD2 identical over 11 bases. The CDR3 has 15 residues. Germline loops: CDR1 LNHDA, CDR2 SQIVND (reference sequence). The junction had 1 base not matched to a gene; V was cut back by 1 base and J by 2 bases. The CDR3 DNA sequence: TGTGCCAGTAGTATAGTACTAGCGGGAGCCTACGAGCAGTACTTC. Protein sequence: CASSIVLAGAYEQYF.

Notes on this clone: Other nucleotide sequences from this sample produce the same CDR3. This chain uses TRBV5-1 with TRBJ2-7; D is ambiguous. Germline CDR1 SGHRS, CDR2 YFSETQ. CDR3 size: 13 residues. V dropped 0 bases and J dropped 0 bases, with 4 bases sitting between them. The CDR3 DNA sequence: TGCGCCAGCAGCTTGGCTAGCTCCTACGAGCAGTACTTC. This translates into CASSLASSYEQYF.

The V call is TRBV7-9, the J call TRBJ2-2, with 12 bases identical to TRBD2. Germline CDR1 SEHNR, CDR2 FQNEAQ (reference sequence). CDR3 length equals 18 residues. The V gene end was trimmed by 5 bases and the J gene end by 4 bases; junction bases not matched to a gene: 11. CDR3 DNA sequence: TGTGCCAGCAGCCGGATGACTAGCGGGAGAGTGGGCACCGGGGAGCTGTTTTTT. It codes for CASSRMTSGRVGTGELFF.